This T cell receptor (beta chain) was retrieved from a study of cytomegalovirus exposure and HLA in healthy donors. On the study more broadly: A data release that came early held around 85 million unique TCRs from HLA-typed donors.

Study-wide points: Previous analysis showed most TCR beta V segments were productive about 87% or about 30% of the time.

Regarding this clone: Its antigen is still unknown.

The PCR used 60 Vbeta and 13 Jbeta primers. The protocol was immunoSEQ multiplex PCR, while the TCRdb copy is restricted to in-frame clones and leaves out a portion. Recorded for this sample: about 140,000 clones. Germline CDR1 reads MDHEN; CDR2 reads SYDVKM. This CDR3 comprises 15 residues. The V gene lost 5 bases and the J gene lost 4 bases, with 17 bases spanning the gap. This chain links TRBV28 with TRBJ1-1; weak D call: TRBD1 (5 bases). The specimen was PBMCs. This clonotype was sampled from a man aged 35 to 55 in good health and CMV-seronegative. CDR3 sequence reads: CASSMPQGRSTEAFF. The CDR3 region has the DNA TGTGCCAGCAGTATGCCCCAGGGTAGGAGCACTGAAGCTTTCTTT.